Following are 32 T cell receptor beta chains from one sample sequenced in a study of T cells in localized non-small cell lung cancer. The repertoire was sequenced with immunoSEQ multiplex PCR; TCRdb's copy has only in-frame clones and lacks some. This table has about 78,000 clones, roughly 81% appearing once. The sequences come from peripheral blood, collected before any cancer treatment. Source of these receptors: a man between 35 and 75 years old with stage I lung adenocarcinoma.

The rearrangement joins TRBV13 to TRBJ1-3; unclear D gene. Trimming left V 1 base short and J 1 base short, with 23 bases between. The CDR3 loop spans 20 amino acids. Germline V CDR1 and CDR2: PRHDT, FYEKMQ (reference sequence). CDR3 loop: CASSLAIATVGRNSGNTIYF. In nucleotides, the CDR3 is TGTGCCAGCAGCTTAGCTATAGCTACGGTGGGCAGGAATTCTGGAAACACCATATATTTT. Combining the CDR3 with reference TRBV13 and TRBJ1-3 gives the whole variable domain AAGVIQSPRHLIKEKRETATLKCYPIPRHDTVYWYQQGPGQDPQFLISFYEKMQSDKGSIPDRFSAQQFSDYHSELNMSSLELGDSALYFCASSLAIATVGRNSGNTIYFGEGSWLTVV.

The chain has TRBV6-4 and TRBJ2-5; D is possibly TRBD1 (7 bases). The CDR3 contains 15 residues. V dropped 10 bases and J dropped 7 bases, with 25 bases sitting between them. Germline assignment: CDR1 MRHNA and CDR2 SNTAGT. For the CDR3, the DNA is TGTGCCACCAGGGGGAAGGGGGAGGCCCGGAGGACCCAGTACTTC. Amino acid sequence: CATRGKGEARRTQYF.

This rearrangement joins TRBV18 to TRBJ1-1; TRBD1 matches 8 bases. Trimming removed 5 bases from V and 1 base from J; junction bases left unmatched: 6. Germline CDR1 reads KGHSH; CDR2 reads LQKENI. There are 15 residues in the CDR3. The CDR3 loop reads CASSILQGENTEAFF. CDR3 sequence (DNA): TGTGCCAGCTCAATCTTACAGGGGGAGAACACTGAAGCTTTCTTT.

The chain has TRBV18 and TRBJ2-4, with D tentatively TRBD1 or TRBD2 (6 bases each). This CDR3 has 15 residues. In germline, CDR1 is KGHSH, CDR2 LQKENI. The V gene lost 2 bases and the J gene lost 7 bases, with 15 bases spanning the gap. Written as DNA, the CDR3 is TGTGCCAGCTCACCAGGCACGGGGGCCGAGAACATTCAGTACTTC. Translated: CASSPGTGAENIQYF.

The chain links TRBV5-1 to TRBJ2-1; 8 bases line up with TRBD2. The V gene's germline CDR1 is SGHRS and CDR2 YFSETQ. Trimming took 0 bases from V and 6 from J; bases not matched to a gene: 8. This CDR3 comprises 16 residues. CDR3 in amino acids: CASSLDTSGSFNEQFF. The CDR3 nucleotides are TGCGCCAGCAGCTTGGATACAAGCGGGAGTTTCAATGAGCAGTTCTTC.

This chain uses TRBV7-2 with TRBJ2-7; D unclear. The germline CDR1 and CDR2 sequences are SGHTA and FQGNSA. The CDR3 has 13 amino acids. Deletions cut 6 bases from V and 7 bases from J, with 16 bases between. The DNA of the CDR3 is TGTGCCAGCAGTATTAGGCAGGCCTCTGAGCAGTACTTC. Protein: CASSIRQASEQYF. The complete variable domain, with remaining parts taken from reference TRBV7-2 and TRBJ2-7, reads GAGVSQSPSNKVTEKGKDVELRCDPISGHTALYWYRQSLGQGLEFLIYFQGNSAPDKSGLPSDRFSAERTGGSVSTLTIQRTQQEDSAVYLCASSIRQASEQYFGPGTRLTVT.

The chain employs TRBV11-1 and TRBJ2-7; D remains unclear. The CDR3 is 14 residues long. V was shortened by 1 base and J by 5 bases, with 12 bases between the two germline ends. Per germline, CDR1 SGHAT and CDR2 FQDESV (reference sequence). In DNA, the CDR3 is TGTGCCAGCAGCTTAGAAGGGCGTAGGGACGAGCAGTACTTC. This codes for CASSLEGRRDEQYF.

This clone was counted once. This chain uses TRBV19 with TRBJ2-1; D remains unclear. V was trimmed by 2 bases and J by 0 bases, leaving 2 bases between them. Germline V gene lookup returns CDR1 LNHDA and CDR2 SQIVND (reference sequence). The CDR3 runs 13 residues. CDR3 in amino acids: CASSISSYNEQFF. The CDR3 coding sequence is TGTGCCAGTAGTATATCCTCCTACAATGAGCAGTTCTTC. Together with reference TRBV19 and TRBJ2-1, the CDR3 gives the full variable domain: DGGITQSPKYLFRKEGQNVTLSCEQNLNHDAMYWYRQDPGQGLRLIYYSQIVNDFQKGDIAEGYSVSREKKESFPLTVTSAQKNPTAFYLCASSISSYNEQFFGPGTRLTVL.

The V call is TRBV6-1, the J call TRBJ2-7; perhaps TRBD1 as D (6 bases). CDR3 size: 14 residues. From germline, CDR1 is MNHNS and CDR2 SASEGT. Trimming shortened V by 3 bases and J by 2 bases, and 11 bases separated the two germline ends. CDR3 sequence: CASSDGQPAYEQYF. CDR3 DNA: TGTGCCAGCAGTGATGGACAGCCTGCCTACGAGCAGTACTTC.

The V call is TRBV7-3, the J call TRBJ2-2; D is perhaps TRBD1 (6 bases). The ends were cut back, 5 bases at V and 5 bases at J, with 15 bases in the middle. This CDR3 has 15 amino acids. CDR1 is SGHTA and CDR2 is FQGTGA in the germline V gene. CDR3 sequence (DNA): TGTGCCAGCAGCGTTGACAGGAGAAGGACCGGGGAGCTGTTTTTT. Translating it yields CASSVDRRRTGELFF. The full variable domain, its missing parts supplied by reference TRBV7-3 and TRBJ2-2, is GAGVSQTPSNKVTEKGKYVELRCDPISGHTALYWYRQSLGQGPEFLIYFQGTGAADDSGLPNDRFFAVRPEGSVSTLKIQRTERGDSAVYLCASSVDRRRTGELFFGEGSRLTVL.

The rearrangement uses TRBV7-2 and TRBJ1-3; no definite D call. Trimming removed 5 bases at V and 7 bases at J, with 27 bases between. This CDR3 spans 18 amino acids. Germline values: CDR1 SGHTA, CDR2 FQGNSA. The CDR3, as DNA: TGTGCCAGCAGCCTTTTGGGCGGCGGAGGACGCGTGGCGAACACCATATATTTT. Its protein is CASSLLGGGGRVANTIYF.

The chain carries TRBV7-3 and TRBJ2-5; 7 bases fit TRBD1. CDR1 is SGHTA, CDR2 FQGTGA, per germline. This CDR3 comprises 15 residues. Germline trimming cut 2 bases from V and 1 base from J; bases unmatched to any gene: 4. CDR3 sequence (DNA): TGTGCCAGCAGCTTATCGGGACAGATCCAAGAGACCCAGTACTTC. This gives the protein CASSLSGQIQETQYF.

The V call is TRBV7-2, the J call TRBJ1-5; no firm D call. Germline V gene sequence: CDR1 SGHTA, CDR2 FQGNSA. There are 17 residues in the CDR3. Trimming pared 1 base from V and 3 bases from J, leaving 16 bases between. CDR3 DNA: TGTGCCAGCAGCTTAGACCCCCTCGGATTTTCCAATCAGCCCCAGCATTTT. Its translation: CASSLDPLGFSNQPQHF.

This clone was recorded once. The gene calls are TRBV9 and TRBJ1-1; D is unclear. The V gene lost 0 bases and the J gene lost 1 base, with 10 bases spanning the gap. Germline CDR1 SGDLS, CDR2 YYNGEE. This CDR3 has 15 residues. DNA of the CDR3: TGTGCCAGCAGCGTAGTCCAGAGAACGAACACTGAAGCTTTCTTT. Protein product: CASSVVQRTNTEAFF.

CDR3 DNA: TGTGCCAGCAGCTCGTTCGGGCCCCAAGAGACCCAGTACTTC. It is translated as CASSSFGPQETQYF. The rearrangement joins TRBV7-9 to TRBJ2-5; no definite D call. Trimming left V 4 bases short and J 1 base short, with 10 bases between. From germline, CDR1 is SEHNR and CDR2 FQNEAQ (reference sequence). The length of the CDR3 is 14 residues.

The rearrangement joins TRBV10-1 to TRBJ2-3; D is unresolved. The CDR3 is 12 amino acids. V was pared by 4 bases and J by 2 bases, with 4 bases between. Germline CDR1 reads WNHNN; CDR2 reads SYGVQD (reference sequence). The CDR3 DNA reads TGCGCCAGCAGTGCCAACACAGATACGCAGTATTTT. Encoded protein: CASSANTDTQYF.

Of note for this clone: A read error may produce the germline difference seen at one junction end. V usage is TRBV25-1 and J usage is TRBJ1-5, with 9 bases lining up with TRBD1. The CDR3 is 14 residues long. Germline CDR1 reads MGHDK; CDR2 reads SYGVNS. Here the CDR3 reads CASGDGTGKEPQHF. Written as DNA, the CDR3 is TGTGCCAGCGGTGATGGGACAGGGAAGGAGCCCCAGCATTTT.

This sequence joins TRBV13 and TRBJ2-2; 7 nucleotides agree with TRBD1. Trimming at V came to 0 bases and at J to 5 bases, leaving 6 bases not matched to a gene. Looked up from germline, CDR1 is PRHDT and CDR2 is FYEKMQ (reference sequence). The CDR3 consists of 16 residues. The CDR3 loop is CASSLGQGGATGELFF. DNA for the CDR3: TGTGCCAGCAGCTTAGGCCAAGGGGGCGCGACCGGGGAGCTGTTTTTT.

The V and J genes are TRBV2 and TRBJ1-2; 8 nucleotides agree with TRBD1. Trimming at V came to 7 bases and at J to 6 bases, leaving 16 bases not matched to a gene. The CDR3 is 16 amino acids. CDR1 is SNHLY and CDR2 is FYNNEI in the germline V gene. In DNA form, the CDR3 reads TGTGCCAGCACCCCACGACAGGGGATCTTAATACATGGCTACACCTTC. Translating it yields CASTPRQGILIHGYTF.

The chain is built from TRBV19 and TRBJ2-5, with 8 bases identical to TRBD1. The CDR3 length is 14 residues. V lost 5 bases to trimming and J lost 5 bases; unmatched junction nucleotides: 7. The germline V gene encodes CDR1 LNHDA and CDR2 SQIVND (reference sequence). The CDR3 DNA reads as TGTGCCAGTAGTCTCCAGGGGGCCTCGGAGACCCAGTACTTC. This sequence encodes CASSLQGASETQYF.

The chain couples TRBV5-1 to TRBJ2-3; D possibly corresponds to TRBD2 (7 bases). V lost 0 bases, J lost 2 bases, and 19 bases lay in between. Looked up from germline, CDR1 is SGHRS and CDR2 is YFSETQ. The CDR3 is 18 residues long. The chain's CDR3 is CASSLDGAWEGDTDTQYF. In DNA form, the CDR3 reads TGCGCCAGCAGCTTGGATGGGGCGTGGGAGGGGGACACAGATACGCAGTATTTT.

This clone was counted a few times. The chain has TRBV11-1 and TRBJ2-7, with D perhaps given as TRBD1 or TRBD2 (5 bases each). Germline loops: CDR1 SGHAT, CDR2 FQDESV (reference sequence). The CDR3 runs to 13 residues. Trimming removed 8 bases from V and 3 bases from J, with 14 bases in between. CDR3 bases: TGTGCCAGCGGCCCTGGGACGAGCTACGAGCAGTACTTC. Translation: CASGPGTSYEQYF.

The chain is built from TRBV10-3 and TRBJ2-1, with D unclear. The V end lost 8 bases, the J end lost 6 bases, and 17 bases lay between the germline ends. The CDR3 loop spans 14 amino acids. CDR1 and CDR2 (germline): ENHRY, SYGVKD. The CDR3 spells CAIGVGLNGNEQFF. CDR3 bases: TGTGCCATCGGTGTAGGGCTAAATGGCAATGAGCAGTTCTTC.

This sequence joins TRBV6-5 and TRBJ2-7; no firm D call. The V gene lost 2 bases and the J gene lost 2 bases, with 7 bases spanning the gap. CDR1 is MNHEY and CDR2 is SVGAGI in the germline V gene. This CDR3 spans 13 amino acids. CDR3 DNA sequence: TGTGCCAGCAGTTACGATCCTGCCTACGAGCAGTACTTC. It specifies CASSYDPAYEQYF.

The chain recombines TRBV19 with TRBJ1-2; D uncertain. The CDR3 sequence is 16 residues long. Germline CDR1 LNHDA, CDR2 SQIVND (reference sequence). The V end lost 4 bases, the J end lost 3 bases, and 18 bases lay between the germline ends. DNA of the CDR3: TGTGCCAGTAGTACTCCGGGTCGGCAGATGGACTATGGCTACACCTTC. Translating gives CASSTPGRQMDYGYTF. Using reference TRBV19 and TRBJ1-2 for the parts outside the CDR3, the full variable domain is DGGITQSPKYLFRKEGQNVTLSCEQNLNHDAMYWYRQDPGQGLRLIYYSQIVNDFQKGDIAEGYSVSREKKESFPLTVTSAQKNPTAFYLCASSTPGRQMDYGYTFGSGTRLTVV.

The CDR3 DNA follows: TGTGCCAGCTTGGGGCCAACCTCTTCTGGGGGCTACACCTTC. This sequence encodes CASLGPTSSGGYTF. The V gene is TRBV11-2, the J gene TRBJ1-2; perhaps TRBD1 as D (5 bases). Per germline, CDR1 SGHAT and CDR2 FQNNGV. The CDR3 is 14 residues long. Trimming cost V 8 bases and J 8 bases, with 21 bases left between them.

The chain joins TRBV27 to TRBJ2-5; 7 nucleotides line up with TRBD1. Germline V lookup: CDR1 MNHEY, CDR2 SMNVEV (reference sequence). Trimming cost V 6 bases and J 5 bases; bases outside gene matches: 15. CDR3 length: 16 amino acids. The CDR3: CASRTLGKGASETQYF. CDR3 sequence (DNA): TGTGCCAGCAGGACATTAGGAAAGGGGGCCTCGGAGACCCAGTACTTC.

Only a few counts were recorded for this clone. The chain couples TRBV30 to TRBJ2-1; D ambiguous. The CDR3 runs 12 residues. V was pared by 0 bases and J by 8 bases, with 8 bases between. The germline gives CDR1 GTSNPN, CDR2 SVGIG (reference sequence). CDR3 residues: CAWSVQGDEQFF. The CDR3 DNA reads as TGTGCCTGGAGTGTACAAGGAGATGAGCAGTTCTTC. Based on the CDR3 plus reference TRBV30 and TRBJ2-1, the full variable domain is SQTIHQWPATLVQPVGSPLSLECTVEGTSNPNLYWYRQAAGRGLQLLFYSVGIGQISSEVPQNLSASRPQDRQFILSSKKLLLSDSGFYLCAWSVQGDEQFFGPGTRLTVL.

V is TRBV30 and J is TRBJ1-1, with unresolved D. The V end was cut by 2 bases, the J end by 0 bases, with 4 bases between. This CDR3 is built from 12 residues. Germline V gene sequence: CDR1 GTSNPN, CDR2 SVGIG (reference sequence). The chain's CDR3 is CAWSPLNTEAFF. CDR3 bases: TGTGCCTGGAGTCCTCTGAACACTGAAGCTTTCTTT.

V is TRBV28 and J is TRBJ2-1; 7 bases fit TRBD2. V trimming: 3 bases; J trimming: 0 bases; junction bases outside the gene matches: 2. This CDR3 has 15 residues. Germline CDR1 MDHEN, CDR2 SYDVKM. CDR3 in DNA: TGTGCCAGCAGTTTCGGGGGGAGCTCCTACAATGAGCAGTTCTTC. This codes for CASSFGGSSYNEQFF. Full variable domain (remainder filled in from reference TRBV28 and TRBJ2-1): DVKVTQSSRYLVKRTGEKVFLECVQDMDHENMFWYRQDPGLGLRLIYFSYDVKMKEKGDIPEGYSVSREKKERFSLILESASTNQTSMYLCASSFGGSSYNEQFFGPGTRLTVL.

This clone was seen once. V usage is TRBV28 and J usage is TRBJ1-3; D call uncertain. Germline V CDR1 and CDR2: MDHEN, SYDVKM. The V end lost 11 bases, the J end lost 2 bases, and 16 bases lay between the germline ends. The CDR3 length is 14 residues. The CDR3 DNA follows: TGTGCCTCGCAAGGAGCCGGGACTGGAAACACCATATATTTT. Amino acids: CASQGAGTGNTIYF.

The chain uses TRBV30 and TRBJ2-1; 9 positions agree with TRBD2. The V gene's germline CDR1 is GTSNPN and CDR2 SVGIG (reference sequence). The CDR3 length is 17 residues. V dropped 2 bases and J dropped 1; count of bases not matched to a gene: 9. CDR3 coding DNA: TGTGCCTGGAGTTTTAGCGGGAGAGGAAGATCCTACAATGAGCAGTTCTTC. Amino acids: CAWSFSGRGRSYNEQFF.